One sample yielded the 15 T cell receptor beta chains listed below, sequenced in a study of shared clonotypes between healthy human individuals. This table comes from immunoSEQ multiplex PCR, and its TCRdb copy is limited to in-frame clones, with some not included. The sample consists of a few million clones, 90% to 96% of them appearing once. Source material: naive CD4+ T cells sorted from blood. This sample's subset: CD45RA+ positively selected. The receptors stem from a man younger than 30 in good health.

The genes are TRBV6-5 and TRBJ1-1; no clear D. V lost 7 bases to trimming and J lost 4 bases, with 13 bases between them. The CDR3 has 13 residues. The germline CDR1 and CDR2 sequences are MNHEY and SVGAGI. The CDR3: CASKPKAFTEAFF. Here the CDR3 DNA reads TGTGCCAGCAAGCCGAAGGCGTTCACTGAAGCTTTCTTT.

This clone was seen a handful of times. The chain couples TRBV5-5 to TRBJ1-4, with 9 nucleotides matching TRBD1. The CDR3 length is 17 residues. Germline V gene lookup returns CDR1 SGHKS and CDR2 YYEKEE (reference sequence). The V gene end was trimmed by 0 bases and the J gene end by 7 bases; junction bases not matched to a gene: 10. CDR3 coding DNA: TGTGCCAGCAGCTTGGCCACAGGGGGCAGTAGGGGTGAAAAACTGTTTTTT. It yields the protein CASSLATGGSRGEKLFF.

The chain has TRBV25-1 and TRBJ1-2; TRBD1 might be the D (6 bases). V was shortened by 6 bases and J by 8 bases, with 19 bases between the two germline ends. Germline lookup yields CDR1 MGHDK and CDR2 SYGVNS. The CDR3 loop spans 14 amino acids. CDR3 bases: TGTGCCAGCAGGGGAGGGGGATTCCTATCCGGCTACACCTTC. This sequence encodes CASRGGGFLSGYTF.

CDR3 nucleotide sequence: TGTGCCAGCAGCTTTCGACAGGGCGTGAGCGAGCAGTACTTC. It is translated as CASSFRQGVSEQYF. This chain links TRBV7-2 with TRBJ2-7; 7 bases fit TRBD1. CDR3 size: 14 residues. Germline lookup yields CDR1 SGHTA and CDR2 FQGNSA. V shed 3 bases and J 6 bases; nucleotides not matched to a gene: 8.

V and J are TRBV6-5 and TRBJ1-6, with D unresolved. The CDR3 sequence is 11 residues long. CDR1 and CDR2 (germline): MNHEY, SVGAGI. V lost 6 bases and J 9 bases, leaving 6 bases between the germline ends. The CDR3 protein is CASSTPSPLHF. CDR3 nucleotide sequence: TGTGCCAGCAGCACCCCTTCACCCCTCCACTTT.

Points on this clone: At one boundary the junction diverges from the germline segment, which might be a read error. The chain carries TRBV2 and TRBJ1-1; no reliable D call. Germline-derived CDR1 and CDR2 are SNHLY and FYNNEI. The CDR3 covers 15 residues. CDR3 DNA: TGTGCCAGCAGTAAAGCTGGGTCGGGGAACACTGAAGCTTTCTTT. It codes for CASSKAGSGNTEAFF.

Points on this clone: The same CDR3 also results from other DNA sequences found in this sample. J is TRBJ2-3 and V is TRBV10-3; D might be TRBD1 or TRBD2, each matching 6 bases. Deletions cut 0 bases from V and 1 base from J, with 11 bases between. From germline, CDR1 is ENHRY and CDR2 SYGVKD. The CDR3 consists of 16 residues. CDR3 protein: CAISESGGGGTDTQYF. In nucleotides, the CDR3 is TGTGCCATCAGTGAGTCCGGGGGCGGGGGCACAGATACGCAGTATTTT.

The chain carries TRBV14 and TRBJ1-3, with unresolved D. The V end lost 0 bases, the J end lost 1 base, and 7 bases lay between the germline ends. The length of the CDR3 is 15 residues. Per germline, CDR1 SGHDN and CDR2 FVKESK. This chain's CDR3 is CASSQDRWSGNTIYF. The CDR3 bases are TGTGCCAGCAGCCAAGACCGATGGTCTGGAAACACCATATATTTT.

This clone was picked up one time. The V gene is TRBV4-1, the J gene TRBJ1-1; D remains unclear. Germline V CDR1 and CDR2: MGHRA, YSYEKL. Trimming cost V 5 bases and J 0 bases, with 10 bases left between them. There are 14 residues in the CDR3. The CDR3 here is CASSYEPLNTEAFF. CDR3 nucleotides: TGCGCCAGCAGCTATGAGCCGTTGAACACTGAAGCTTTCTTT.

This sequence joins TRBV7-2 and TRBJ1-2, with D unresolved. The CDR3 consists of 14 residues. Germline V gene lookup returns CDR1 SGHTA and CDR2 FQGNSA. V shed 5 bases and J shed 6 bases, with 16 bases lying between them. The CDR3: CASSTIPPWNGYTF. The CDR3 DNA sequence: TGTGCCAGCAGCACTATTCCGCCTTGGAATGGCTACACCTTC. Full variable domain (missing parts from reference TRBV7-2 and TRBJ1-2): GAGVSQSPSNKVTEKGKDVELRCDPISGHTALYWYRQSLGQGLEFLIYFQGNSAPDKSGLPSDRFSAERTGGSVSTLTIQRTQQEDSAVYLCASSTIPPWNGYTFGSGTRLTVV.

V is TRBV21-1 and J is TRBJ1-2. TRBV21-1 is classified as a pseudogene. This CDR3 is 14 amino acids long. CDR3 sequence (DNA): TGTGCCAGCAGCAAAGCAAAGGGTGGCTATGGCTACACCTTC. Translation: CASSKAKGGYGYTF.

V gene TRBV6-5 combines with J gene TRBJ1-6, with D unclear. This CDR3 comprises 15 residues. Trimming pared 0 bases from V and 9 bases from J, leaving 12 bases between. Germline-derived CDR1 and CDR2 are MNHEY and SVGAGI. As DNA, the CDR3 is TGTGCCAGCAGTTACTCGAAGTTGGTTCCTTCACCCCTCCACTTT. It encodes CASSYSKLVPSPLHF.

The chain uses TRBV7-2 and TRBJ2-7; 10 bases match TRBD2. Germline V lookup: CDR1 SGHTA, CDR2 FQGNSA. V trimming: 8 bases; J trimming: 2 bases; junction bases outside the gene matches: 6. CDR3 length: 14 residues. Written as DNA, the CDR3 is TGTGCCAGCCTTAGCGGGAGGAGTACCTACGAGCAGTACTTC. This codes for CASLSGRSTYEQYF. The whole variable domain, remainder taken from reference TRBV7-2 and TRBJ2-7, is GAGVSQSPSNKVTEKGKDVELRCDPISGHTALYWYRQSLGQGLEFLIYFQGNSAPDKSGLPSDRFSAERTGGSVSTLTIQRTQQEDSAVYLCASLSGRSTYEQYFGPGTRLTVT.

CDR3: CASSARPGKTQYF. The CDR3 DNA follows: TGTGCCAGCAGTGCCCGGCCGGGAAAGACCCAGTACTTC. The chain has TRBV25-1 and TRBJ2-5, with a tentative D call TRBD2 (5 bases). The CDR3 runs 13 residues. Germline CDR1 is MGHDK and CDR2 is SYGVNS. Trimming took 4 bases from V and 6 from J, leaving 12 bases between them.

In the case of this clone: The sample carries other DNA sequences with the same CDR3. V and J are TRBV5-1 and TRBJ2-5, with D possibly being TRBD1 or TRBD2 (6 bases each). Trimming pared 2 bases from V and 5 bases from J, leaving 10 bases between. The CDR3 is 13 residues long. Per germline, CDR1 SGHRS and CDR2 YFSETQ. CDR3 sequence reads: CASSFGGGETQYF. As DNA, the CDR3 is TGCGCCAGCAGCTTCGGGGGCGGGGAGACCCAGTACTTC.